Here is one TCR beta chain with its context. Which antigen it targets is not known. Base qualities are missing; no much larger clone stands one base away. These data are taken from a study of T cell responses to AZD1222 COVID-19 vaccine (TCRdb year 2021). With respect to the entire study: AZD1222 recipients with second doses at about 4 weeks or about 12 weeks were pooled, because spike-specific TCR depth and breadth did not differ between schedules. TCR sequencing was performed for roughly 250 trial participants, of whom about 210 were given two doses of AZD1222 and around 25 were given two doses of MenACWY control vaccine. Trial participants were enrolled into age subgroups of 18-55, 56-69 and 70-plus years, which contained about 150, 28 and 57 TCR-sequenced participants, respectively. Broader findings and caveats from the paper: A significant rise in spike-specific TCR breadth and depth was observed after two AZD1222 doses relative to day 0 and relative to MenACWY recipients. Conclusions about previously exposed vaccinees are limited because only six or seven AZD1222 recipients were SARS-CoV-2 seropositive at baseline. Vaccine-associated CD4 TCRs spanned the whole spike protein, with dominant responses in regions 160-218 and 743-854. Most participants were white British and females outnumbered males, and the authors suggested that clonal diversity may have been underestimated. No day 14 peak-response samples were available, so repertoires were characterized only after the peak T cell response. In the small 56-69-year group, the increase in depth fell short of significance, most likely because of low power. Epitopes outside the regions mutated in the B.1.351 and B.1.1.7 variants were reportedly recognized by nearly half of the unique spike-specific TCRs.

The CDR3 goes from the cysteine to the phenylalanine over 17 residues. Of all the DNA, just the CDR3 is kept, 51 bases in frame from base 1. Taken from the germline V gene (reference sequence), the CDR1 and CDR2 loops are LNHNV and YYDKDF. Trimming takes 0 bases from V and 1 base from J, and the germline ends sit 14 bases apart. The CDR3 regions of human TCRbeta chains were analyzed by immunosequencing. In the original analysis: Repertoire TCRs were matched against a reference library of SARS-CoV-2-specific TCRs generated with the MIRA antigen-specificity platform. Breadth meant the fraction of unique TCRs that were SARS-CoV-2-associated, whereas depth meant the fraction of total T cells that were SARS-CoV-2-associated. Each spike-specific TCR was assigned to its reactive spike region and to a CD4 or CD8 class using the MIRA data. Log10-transformed breadth and depth values were compared by one-way ANOVA with Sidak's multiple comparisons tests. In its TCRdb copy, this immuneACCESS table keeps in-frame sequences only and misses some clones. Where compared with another copy, unresolved V genes explain less than half of these, and the others have no known cause. V and J calls plus clone size are reproduced from that table; the DNA served to infer D and trimming. A total of roughly 97,000 clones appear in this sample, around nine tenths of them only once. The ten largest clones represent 2.5% to 3.5% of the sample.

The intended sense of this specimen's time point label: baseline before first vaccination. Vaccinee samples were obtained from the UK trials COV001 and COV002, which included a single-blind randomized controlled phase 2/3 trial of AZD1222 (ChAdOx1 nCoV-19) in healthy adults. Trial participant PBMC samples were collected at day 0 and day 28 after the second dose for TCRbeta chain sequencing. The chain is encoded by TRBV15 joined to TRBJ2-3; the best D guess is TRBD1, with 6 bases matching. The sequences come from peripheral blood, collected on day 0 of AZD1222 vaccination. This TCR was sampled from an adult in good health. The CDR3 reads CATSRDKAWGRTDTQYF. The DNA sequence follows: TGTGCCACCAGCAGAGATAAGGCGTGGGGGCGCACAGATACGCAGTATTTT.